This is a list of T cell receptor beta chains from one sample in a study of blood T cell repertoires in COVID-19. Using immunoSEQ multiplex PCR, the repertoire was profiled, and TCRdb retains in-frame clones only, with some absent. The table records about 70,000 clones, about four fifths of them present only once. Input material: peripheral blood. The source is a woman older than 75 with acute or convalescent COVID-19. CDR3s leave out the opening cysteine and the closing phenylalanine or tryptophan.

V gene	CDR3 protein
TRBV5-1	ASSSGTQAYEQY
TRBV7-2	ASSSGGLMNTEAF
TRBV6-5	ASTRTENSPLH
TRBV4-1	ASSQRSSDAGGREKLF
TRBV7-3	ASSPHSSGGSQETQY
TRBV5-4	ASSLRGIYTEAF
TRBV19	ASSIQGNTGELF
TRBV11-2	ASSIGRGTNTEAF
TRBV19	ASSFLRLAGVSSSYNEQF
TRBV19	ASSIDRDRATNSPLH
TRBV7-8	ASSLAGQGTSPLH
TRBV5-5	ASSTGGAPEAF
TRBV3-1/TRBV3-2	ASGQGDNTEAF
TRBV5-8	ASSHSMGGGSFNTEAF
TRBV4-1	ASSPNLASGGLDTQY
TRBV29-1	SVESELANYGYT
TRBV7-3	ASSEYRGRAGNQPQH
TRBV5-5	ASSQIAGLMSTDTQY
TRBV19	ASSMTPGTGRGYT
TRBV5-3	ARSLGTGNTEAF
TRBV10-1	ASSESTGVGYT
TRBV12-5	ASGRDRYSYEQY
TRBV6-5	ASRDSNNYGYT
TRBV27	ASSWISHGGTDTQY
TRBV5-1	ASLLGAGGPYNEQF
TRBV19	ASRDREWGYGYT
TRBV19	ASSMTVHSNQPQH
TRBV6-5	ASSYLTGTRNTEAF
TRBV4-2	ASSQWGEGDDGYT
TRBV27	ASSLGLAGGQDTQY
TRBV25-1	ASSGPSTQETQY
TRBV5-4	ASSEGQSSGNTIY
TRBV28	ASSPGLGYEQY
TRBV5-1	ASRDSRNEKLF
TRBV6-5	ASRPGTGAGYGYT
TRBV5-1	ASSSGAAMPADTQY
TRBV28	ASSRGQGTHYT
TRBV29-1	SVERDRGNGLTEAF
TRBV6-5	ASSYGTSATDTQY
TRBV12-3/TRBV12-4	ASTRGNQPQH
TRBV30	AWRRNEKLF